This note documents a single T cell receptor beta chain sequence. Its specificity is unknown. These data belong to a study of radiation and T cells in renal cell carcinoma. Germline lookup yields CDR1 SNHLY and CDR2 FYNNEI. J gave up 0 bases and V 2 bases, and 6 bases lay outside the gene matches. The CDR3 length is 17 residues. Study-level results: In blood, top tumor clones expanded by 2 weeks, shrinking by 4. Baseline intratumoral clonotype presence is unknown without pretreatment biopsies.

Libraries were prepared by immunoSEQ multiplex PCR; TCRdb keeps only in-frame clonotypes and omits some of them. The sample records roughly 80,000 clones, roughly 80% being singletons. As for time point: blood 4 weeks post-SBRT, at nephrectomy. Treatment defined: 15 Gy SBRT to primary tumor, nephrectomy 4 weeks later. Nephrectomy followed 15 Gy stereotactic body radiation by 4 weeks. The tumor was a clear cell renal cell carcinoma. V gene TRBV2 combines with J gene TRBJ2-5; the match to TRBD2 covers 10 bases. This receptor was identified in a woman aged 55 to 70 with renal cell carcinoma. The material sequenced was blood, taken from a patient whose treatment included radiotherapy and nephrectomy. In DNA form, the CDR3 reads TGTGCCAGCAGTGAATATGGTAGCGGGAGGAACCAAGAGACCCAGTACTTC. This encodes CASSEYGSGRNQETQYF.